The clone carrying this T cell receptor (beta chain) was recorded a few times. Methods used by the authors: Researchers report that nucleated cell counts were estimated from reference gene primer amplification. Here immunoSEQ multiplex PCR was the method, and the copy in TCRdb shows in-frame clones only, minus some. D and trimming were read from the DNA, whereas the V and J calls and clone size are those reported in that table. The sample carries about 230,000 clones, roughly 83% recorded once. The data belong to a study of blood T cell repertoires in COVID-19. Turning to the study itself: The United States, Italy and Spain supplied acute and convalescent COVID-19 samples. Nucleic acid was either cDNA or gDNA, and it came from T cells, B-cell-depleted T cells, or PBMCs.

The germline gives CDR1 MNHEY, CDR2 SVGAGI. Trimming pared 10 bases from V and 7 bases from J, leaving 20 bases between. The CDR3 has 15 amino acids. This chain joins TRBV6-5 and TRBJ1-6; D might be TRBD1 (5 bases). The sequencing input was peripheral blood. The sequence came from a woman aged 45-65 years with acute or convalescent COVID-19. The CDR3 spells CATRGGGIINSPLHF. The CDR3 DNA is TGTGCCACTCGCGGGGGGGGGATAATAAATTCACCCCTCCACTTT.